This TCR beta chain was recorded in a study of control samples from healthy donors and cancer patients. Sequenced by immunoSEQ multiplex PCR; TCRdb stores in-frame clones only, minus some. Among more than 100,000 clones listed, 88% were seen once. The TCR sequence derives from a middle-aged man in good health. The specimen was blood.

This CDR3 is CASSQGTFNSPLHF. The DNA of the CDR3 is TGTGCCAGCAGCCAAGGGACATTTAATTCACCCCTCCACTTT. The chain has TRBV7-3 and TRBJ1-6; perhaps TRBD1 as D (6 bases). This CDR3 has 14 amino acids. From germline, CDR1 is SGHTA and CDR2 FQGTGA. Trimming stripped 5 bases from V and 6 bases from J, with 11 bases between.